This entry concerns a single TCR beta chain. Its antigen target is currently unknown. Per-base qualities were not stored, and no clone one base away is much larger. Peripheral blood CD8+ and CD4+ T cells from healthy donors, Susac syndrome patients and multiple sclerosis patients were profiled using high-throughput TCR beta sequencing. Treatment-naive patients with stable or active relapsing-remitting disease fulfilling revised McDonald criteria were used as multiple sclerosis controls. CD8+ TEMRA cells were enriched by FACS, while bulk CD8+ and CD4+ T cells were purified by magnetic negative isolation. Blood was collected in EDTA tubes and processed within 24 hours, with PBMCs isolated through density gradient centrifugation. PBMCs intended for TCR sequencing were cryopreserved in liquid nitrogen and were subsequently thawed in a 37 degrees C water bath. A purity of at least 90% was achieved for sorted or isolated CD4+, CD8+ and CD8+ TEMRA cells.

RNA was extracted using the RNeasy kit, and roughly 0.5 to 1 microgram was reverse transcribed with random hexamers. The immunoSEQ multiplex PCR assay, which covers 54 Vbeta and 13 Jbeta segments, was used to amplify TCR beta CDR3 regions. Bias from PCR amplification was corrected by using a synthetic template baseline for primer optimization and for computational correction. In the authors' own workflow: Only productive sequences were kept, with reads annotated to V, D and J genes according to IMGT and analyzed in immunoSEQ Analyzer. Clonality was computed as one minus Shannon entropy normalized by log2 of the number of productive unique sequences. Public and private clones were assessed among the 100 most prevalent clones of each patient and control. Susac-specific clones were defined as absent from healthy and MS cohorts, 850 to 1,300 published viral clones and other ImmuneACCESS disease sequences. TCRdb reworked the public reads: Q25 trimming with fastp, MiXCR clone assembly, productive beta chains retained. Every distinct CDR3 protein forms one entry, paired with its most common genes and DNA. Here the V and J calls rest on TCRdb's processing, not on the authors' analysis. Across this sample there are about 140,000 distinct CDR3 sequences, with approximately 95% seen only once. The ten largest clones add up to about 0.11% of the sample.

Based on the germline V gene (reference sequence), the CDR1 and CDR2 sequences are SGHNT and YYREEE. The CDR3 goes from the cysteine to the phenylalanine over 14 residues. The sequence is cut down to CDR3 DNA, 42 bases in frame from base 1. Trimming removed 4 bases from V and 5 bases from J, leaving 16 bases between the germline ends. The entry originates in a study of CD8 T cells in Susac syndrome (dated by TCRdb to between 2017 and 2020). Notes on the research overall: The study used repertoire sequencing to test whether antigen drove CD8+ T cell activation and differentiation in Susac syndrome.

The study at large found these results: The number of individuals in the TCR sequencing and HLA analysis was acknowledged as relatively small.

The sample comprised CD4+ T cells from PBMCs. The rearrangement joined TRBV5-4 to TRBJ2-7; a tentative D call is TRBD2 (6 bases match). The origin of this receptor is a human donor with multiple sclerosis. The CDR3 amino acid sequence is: CASSPGLPRNEQYF. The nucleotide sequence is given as TGTGCCAGCAGCCCAGGACTACCGAGGAACGAGCAGTACTTC.